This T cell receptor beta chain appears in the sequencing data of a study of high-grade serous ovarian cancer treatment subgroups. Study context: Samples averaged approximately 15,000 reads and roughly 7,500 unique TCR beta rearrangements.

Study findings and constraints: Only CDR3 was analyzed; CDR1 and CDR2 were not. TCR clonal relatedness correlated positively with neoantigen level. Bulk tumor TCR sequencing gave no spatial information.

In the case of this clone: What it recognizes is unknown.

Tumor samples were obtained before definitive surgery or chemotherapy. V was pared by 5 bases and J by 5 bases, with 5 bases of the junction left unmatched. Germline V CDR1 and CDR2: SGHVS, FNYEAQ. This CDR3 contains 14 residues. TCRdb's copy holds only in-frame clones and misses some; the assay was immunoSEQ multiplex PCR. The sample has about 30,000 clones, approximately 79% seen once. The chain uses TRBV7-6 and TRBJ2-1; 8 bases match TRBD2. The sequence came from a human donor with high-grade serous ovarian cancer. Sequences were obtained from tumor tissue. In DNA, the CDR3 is TGTGCCAGCAGCCGAACTAGCGGACACAATGAGCAGTTCTTC. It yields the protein CASSRTSGHNEQFF.